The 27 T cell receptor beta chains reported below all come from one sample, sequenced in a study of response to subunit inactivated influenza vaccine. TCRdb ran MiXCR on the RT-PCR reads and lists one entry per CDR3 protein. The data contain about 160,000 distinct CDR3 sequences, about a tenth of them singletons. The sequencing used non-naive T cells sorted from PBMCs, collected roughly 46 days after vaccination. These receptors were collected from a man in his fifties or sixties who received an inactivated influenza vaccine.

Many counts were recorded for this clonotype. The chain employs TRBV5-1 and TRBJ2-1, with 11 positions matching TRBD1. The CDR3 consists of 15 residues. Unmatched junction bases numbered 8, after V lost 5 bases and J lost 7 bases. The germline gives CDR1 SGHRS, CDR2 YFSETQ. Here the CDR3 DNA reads TGCGCCAGCAGATCTGGACAGGGGGCCGGGAATGAGCAGTTCTTC. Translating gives CASRSGQGAGNEQFF.

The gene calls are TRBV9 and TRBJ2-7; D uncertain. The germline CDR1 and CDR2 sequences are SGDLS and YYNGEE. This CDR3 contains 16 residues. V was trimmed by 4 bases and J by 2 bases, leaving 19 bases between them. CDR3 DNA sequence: TGTGCCAGCAGCTTCGTGCTCCCTCTCAGGACCTACGAGCAGTACTTC. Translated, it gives CASSFVLPLRTYEQYF. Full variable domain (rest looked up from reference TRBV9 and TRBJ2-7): DSGVTQTPKHLITATGQRVTLRCSPRSGDLSVYWYQQSLDQGLQFLIQYYNGEERAKGNILERFSAQQFPDLHSELNLSSLELGDSALYFCASSFVLPLRTYEQYFGPGTRLTVT.

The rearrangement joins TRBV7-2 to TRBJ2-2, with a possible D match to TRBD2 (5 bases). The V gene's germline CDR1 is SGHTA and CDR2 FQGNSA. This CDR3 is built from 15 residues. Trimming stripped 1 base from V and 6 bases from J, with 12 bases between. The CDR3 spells CASSLDSSGSGELFF. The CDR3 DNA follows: TGTGCCAGCAGCTTAGACTCCAGCGGTTCCGGGGAGCTGTTTTTT.

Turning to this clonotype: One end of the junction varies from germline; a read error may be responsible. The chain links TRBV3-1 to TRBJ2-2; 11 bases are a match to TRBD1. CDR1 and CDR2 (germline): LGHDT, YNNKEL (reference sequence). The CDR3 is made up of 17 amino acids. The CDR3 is CATSQDWDRGGTGELFF. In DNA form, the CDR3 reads TGTGCCACCAGCCAAGACTGGGACAGGGGGGGTACCGGGGAGCTGTTTTTT.

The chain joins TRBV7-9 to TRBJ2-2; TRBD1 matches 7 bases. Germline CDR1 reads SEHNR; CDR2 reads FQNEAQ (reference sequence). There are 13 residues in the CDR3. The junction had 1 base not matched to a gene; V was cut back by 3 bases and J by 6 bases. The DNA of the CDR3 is TGTGCCAGCAGCTTTCAGGGGGCCGGGGAGCTGTTTTTT. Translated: CASSFQGAGELFF.

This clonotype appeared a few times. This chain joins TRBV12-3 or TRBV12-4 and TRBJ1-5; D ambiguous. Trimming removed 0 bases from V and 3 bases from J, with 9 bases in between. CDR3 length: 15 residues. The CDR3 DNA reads TGTGCCAGCAGTTTAGCGGGGAGAGACAATCAGCCCCAGCATTTT. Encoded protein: CASSLAGRDNQPQHF.

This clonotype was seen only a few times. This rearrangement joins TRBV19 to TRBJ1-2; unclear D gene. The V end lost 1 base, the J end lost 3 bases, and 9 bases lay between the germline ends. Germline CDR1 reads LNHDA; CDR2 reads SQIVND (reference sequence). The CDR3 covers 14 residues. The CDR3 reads CASSIGGRHYGYTF. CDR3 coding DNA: TGTGCCAGTAGTATAGGAGGACGGCACTATGGCTACACCTTC.

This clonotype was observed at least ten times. The DNA for the CDR3 is TGTGCCAGCAGCCATGGAAGCTACAATGAGCAGTTCTTC. Translation gives CASSHGSYNEQFF. This chain links TRBV3-1 with TRBJ2-1, with D unclear. V lost 3 bases to trimming and J lost 3 bases, with 6 bases between them. CDR1 and CDR2 (germline): LGHDT, YNNKEL (reference sequence). CDR3 size: 13 residues.

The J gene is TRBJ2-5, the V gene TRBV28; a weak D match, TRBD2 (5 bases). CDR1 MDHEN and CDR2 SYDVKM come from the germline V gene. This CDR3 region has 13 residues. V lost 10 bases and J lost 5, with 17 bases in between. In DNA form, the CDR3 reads TGTGCCATCAGCCGGGATCTGGGGGAGACCCAGTACTTC. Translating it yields CAISRDLGETQYF.

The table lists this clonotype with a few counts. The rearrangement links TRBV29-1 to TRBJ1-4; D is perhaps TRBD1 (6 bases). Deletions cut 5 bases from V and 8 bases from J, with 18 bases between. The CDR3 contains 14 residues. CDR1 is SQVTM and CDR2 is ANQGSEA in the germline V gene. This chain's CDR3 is CSVSSGAGREKLFF. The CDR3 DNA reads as TGCAGCGTTAGTTCGGGGGCAGGACGAGAAAAACTGTTTTTT.

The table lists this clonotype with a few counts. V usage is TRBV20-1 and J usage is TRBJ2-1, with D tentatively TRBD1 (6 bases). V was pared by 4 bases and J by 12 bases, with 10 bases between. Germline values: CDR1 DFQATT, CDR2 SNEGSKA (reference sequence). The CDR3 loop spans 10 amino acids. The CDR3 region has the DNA TGCAGTGCTACGACAGGCGGGCAGTTCTTC. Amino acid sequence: CSATTGGQFF.

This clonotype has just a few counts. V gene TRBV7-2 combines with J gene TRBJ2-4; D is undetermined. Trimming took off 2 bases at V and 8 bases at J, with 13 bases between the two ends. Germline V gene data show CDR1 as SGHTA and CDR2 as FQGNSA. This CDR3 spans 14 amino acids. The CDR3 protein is CASSLRRPPDIQYF. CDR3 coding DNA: TGTGCCAGCAGCTTAAGGCGGCCCCCTGACATTCAGTACTTC. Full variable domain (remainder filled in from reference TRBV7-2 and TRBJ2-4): GAGVSQSPSNKVTEKGKDVELRCDPISGHTALYWYRQSLGQGLEFLIYFQGNSAPDKSGLPSDRFSAERTGGSVSTLTIQRTQQEDSAVYLCASSLRRPPDIQYFGAGTRLSVL.

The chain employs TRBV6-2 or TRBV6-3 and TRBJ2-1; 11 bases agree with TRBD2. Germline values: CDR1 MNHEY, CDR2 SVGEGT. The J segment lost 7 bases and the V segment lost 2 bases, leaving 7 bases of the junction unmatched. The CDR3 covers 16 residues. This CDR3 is CASSYDSSGRINEQFF. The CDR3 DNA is TGTGCCAGCAGTTACGACTCTAGCGGGAGGATAAATGAGCAGTTCTTC.

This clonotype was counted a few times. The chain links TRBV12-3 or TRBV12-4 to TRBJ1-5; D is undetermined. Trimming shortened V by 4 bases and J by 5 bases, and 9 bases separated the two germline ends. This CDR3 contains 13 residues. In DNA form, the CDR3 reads TGTGCCAGCAGTTCCCCCCCCGATCAGCCCCAGCATTTT. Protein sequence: CASSSPPDQPQHF.

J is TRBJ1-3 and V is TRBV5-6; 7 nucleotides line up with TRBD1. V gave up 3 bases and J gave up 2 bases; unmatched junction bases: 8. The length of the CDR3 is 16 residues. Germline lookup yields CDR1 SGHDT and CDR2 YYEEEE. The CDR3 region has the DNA TGTGCCAGCAGCTCCACGACAGGGAAGGCTGGAAACACCATATATTTT. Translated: CASSSTTGKAGNTIYF.

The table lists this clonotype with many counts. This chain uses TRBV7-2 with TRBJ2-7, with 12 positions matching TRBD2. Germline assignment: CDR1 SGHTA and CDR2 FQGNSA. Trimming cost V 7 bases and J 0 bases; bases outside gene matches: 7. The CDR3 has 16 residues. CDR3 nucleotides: TGTGCCAGCACCTTTACTAGCGGGAGGCTCTCCTACGAGCAGTACTTC. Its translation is CASTFTSGRLSYEQYF.

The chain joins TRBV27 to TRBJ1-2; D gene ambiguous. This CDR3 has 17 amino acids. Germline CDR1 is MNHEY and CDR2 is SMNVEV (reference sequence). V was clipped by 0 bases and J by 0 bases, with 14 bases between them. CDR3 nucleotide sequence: TGTGCCAGCAGTTTATCCGGGGTGGGAGAGGCTAACTATGGCTACACCTTC. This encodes CASSLSGVGEANYGYTF.

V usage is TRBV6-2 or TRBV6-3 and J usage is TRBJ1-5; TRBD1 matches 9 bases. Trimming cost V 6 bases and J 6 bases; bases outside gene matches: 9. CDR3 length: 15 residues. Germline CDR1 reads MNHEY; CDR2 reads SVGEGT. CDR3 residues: CASRNQQGAGQPQHF. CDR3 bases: TGTGCCAGCAGAAATCAACAGGGGGCAGGTCAGCCCCAGCATTTT.

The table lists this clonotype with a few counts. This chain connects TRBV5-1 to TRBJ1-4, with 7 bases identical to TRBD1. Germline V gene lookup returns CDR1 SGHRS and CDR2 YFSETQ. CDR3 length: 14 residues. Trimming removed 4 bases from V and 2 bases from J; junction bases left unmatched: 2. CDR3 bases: TGCGCCAGCAGCCCAGGGGGGACTAATGAAAAACTGTTTTTT. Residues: CASSPGGTNEKLFF.

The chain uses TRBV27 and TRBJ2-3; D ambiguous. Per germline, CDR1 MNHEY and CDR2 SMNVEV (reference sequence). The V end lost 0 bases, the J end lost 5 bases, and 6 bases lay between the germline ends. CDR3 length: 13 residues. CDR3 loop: CASSLSLVDTQYF. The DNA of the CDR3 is TGTGCCAGCAGTTTATCGCTGGTAGATACGCAGTATTTT.

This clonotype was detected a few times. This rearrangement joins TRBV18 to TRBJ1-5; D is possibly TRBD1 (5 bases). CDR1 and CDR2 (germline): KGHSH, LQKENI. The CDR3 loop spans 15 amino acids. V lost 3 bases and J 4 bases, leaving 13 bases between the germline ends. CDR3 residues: CASSPLSGPNQPQHF. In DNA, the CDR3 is TGTGCCAGCTCACCTCTCTCGGGGCCTAATCAGCCCCAGCATTTT.

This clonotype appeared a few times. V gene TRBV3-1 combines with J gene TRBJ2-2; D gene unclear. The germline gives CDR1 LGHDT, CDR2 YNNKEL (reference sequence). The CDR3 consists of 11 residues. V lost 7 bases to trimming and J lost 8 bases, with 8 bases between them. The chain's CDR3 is CASTVGGELFF. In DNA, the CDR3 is TGTGCCAGCACTGTGGGGGGGGAGCTGTTTTTT. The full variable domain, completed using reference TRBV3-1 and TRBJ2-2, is DTAVSQTPKYLVTQMGNDKSIKCEQNLGHDTMYWYKQDSKKFLKIMFSYNNKELIINETVPNRFSPKSPDKAHLNLHINSLELGDSAVYFCASTVGGELFFGEGSRLTVL.

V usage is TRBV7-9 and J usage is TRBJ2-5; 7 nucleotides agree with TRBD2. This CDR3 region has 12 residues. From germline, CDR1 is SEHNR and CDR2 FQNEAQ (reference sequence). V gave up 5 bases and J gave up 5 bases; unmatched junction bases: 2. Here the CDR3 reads CASSGLGETQYF. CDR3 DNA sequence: TGTGCCAGCAGCGGACTAGGGGAGACCCAGTACTTC.

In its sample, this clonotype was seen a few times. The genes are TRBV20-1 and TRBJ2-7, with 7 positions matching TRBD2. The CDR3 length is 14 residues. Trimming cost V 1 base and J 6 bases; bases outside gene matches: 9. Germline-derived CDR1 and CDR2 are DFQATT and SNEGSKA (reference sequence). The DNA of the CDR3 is TGCAGTGCTAGAGGGGGGACTATGAAGGGCGAGCAGTACTTC. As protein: CSARGGTMKGEQYF.

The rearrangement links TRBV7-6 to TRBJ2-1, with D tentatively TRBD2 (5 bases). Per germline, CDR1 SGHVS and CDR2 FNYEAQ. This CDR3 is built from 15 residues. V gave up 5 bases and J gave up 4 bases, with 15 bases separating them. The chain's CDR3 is CASSPKRSYYNEQFF. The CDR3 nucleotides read TGTGCCAGCAGCCCCAAGCGGTCCTATTACAATGAGCAGTTCTTC.

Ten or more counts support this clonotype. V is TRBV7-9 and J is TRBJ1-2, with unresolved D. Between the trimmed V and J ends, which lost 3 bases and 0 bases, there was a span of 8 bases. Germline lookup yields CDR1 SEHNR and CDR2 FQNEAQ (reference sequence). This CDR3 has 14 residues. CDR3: CASSFPFANYGYTF. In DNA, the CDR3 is TGTGCCAGCAGCTTCCCATTTGCTAACTATGGCTACACCTTC. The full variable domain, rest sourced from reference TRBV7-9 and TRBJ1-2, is DTGVSQNPRHKITKRGQNVTFRCDPISEHNRLYWYRQTLGQGPEFLTYFQNEAQLEKSRLLSDRFSAERPKGSFSTLEIQRTEQGDSAMYLCASSFPFANYGYTFGSGTRLTVV.

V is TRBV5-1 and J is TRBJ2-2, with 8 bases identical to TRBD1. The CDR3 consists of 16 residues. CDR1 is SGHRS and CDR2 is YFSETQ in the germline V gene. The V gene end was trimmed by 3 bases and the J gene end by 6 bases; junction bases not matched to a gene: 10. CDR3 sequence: CASSSAGGEAAGELFF. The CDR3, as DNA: TGCGCCAGCAGCTCCGCAGGGGGCGAAGCGGCCGGGGAGCTGTTTTTT.